This TCR beta chain stems from a study of T cell responses to AZD1222 COVID-19 vaccine. Findings and caveats of the study: Baseline testing showed seropositivity in only a handful of AZD1222 recipients. There were repertoire samples only from the period after the peak T cell response.

The V gene's germline CDR1 is MGHRA and CDR2 YSYEKL. V gave up 4 bases and J gave up 2 bases, with 14 bases separating them. This CDR3 is built from 15 residues. As regards this clone: Its specificity is not known.

The table came from immunoSEQ multiplex PCR; TCRdb's copy has only in-frame clones and leaves some out. The sample carries about 60,000 clones, 84% recorded once. This sequence was found in an adult in good health. The sequencing here drew on peripheral blood, taken on day 0 of AZD1222 vaccination. This sequence joins TRBV4-1 and TRBJ2-5, with no clear D. CDR3 sequence reads: CASSRSYDRQETQYF. The CDR3 DNA follows: TGCGCCAGCAGCCGGAGCTACGACCGTCAAGAGACCCAGTACTTC.